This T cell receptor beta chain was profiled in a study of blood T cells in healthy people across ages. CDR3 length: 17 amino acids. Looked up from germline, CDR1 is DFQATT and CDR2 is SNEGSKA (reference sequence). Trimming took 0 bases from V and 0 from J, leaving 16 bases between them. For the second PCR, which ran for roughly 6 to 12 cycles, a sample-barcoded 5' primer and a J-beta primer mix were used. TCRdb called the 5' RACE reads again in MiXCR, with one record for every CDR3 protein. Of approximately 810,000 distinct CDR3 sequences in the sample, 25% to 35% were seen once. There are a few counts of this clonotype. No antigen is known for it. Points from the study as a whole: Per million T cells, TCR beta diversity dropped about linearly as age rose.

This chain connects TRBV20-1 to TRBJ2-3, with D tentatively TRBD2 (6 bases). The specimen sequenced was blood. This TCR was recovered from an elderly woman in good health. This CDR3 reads CSARDFGGVRSTDTQYF. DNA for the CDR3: TGCAGTGCTAGAGATTTCGGAGGGGTCCGTAGCACAGATACGCAGTATTTT.